The 29 T cell receptor beta chains in this list originate from one sample, sequenced in a study of cytomegalovirus exposure and HLA in healthy donors. TCRdb's table, derived via immunoSEQ multiplex PCR, lists solely in-frame clones and lacks some. The sample yields around 140,000 clones, about 91% seen once. The sequenced material came from PBMCs. These receptors all stem from a woman between 18 and 29 years old in good health and CMV-seronegative.

This clone showed up just once. The chain is built from TRBV6-6 and TRBJ2-7; a weak D match, TRBD2 (5 bases). Germline assignment: CDR1 MNHNY and CDR2 SVGAGI (reference sequence). The CDR3 consists of 13 residues. Trimming stripped 11 bases from V and 5 bases from J, with 19 bases between. The CDR3 region is CALGSRGFDEQYF. The CDR3 DNA sequence: TGTGCCCTAGGGAGCCGTGGGTTCGACGAGCAGTACTTC.

The rearrangement links TRBV6-4 to TRBJ2-1; TRBD1 matches at 7 bases. CDR1 and CDR2 (germline): MRHNA, SNTAGT. This CDR3 is 13 amino acids long. Germline trimming cut 6 bases from V and 5 bases from J; bases unmatched to any gene: 4. The CDR3 loop reads CASRRTGNNEQFF. As DNA, the CDR3 is TGTGCCAGCAGACGGACAGGAAACAATGAGCAGTTCTTC.

In nucleotides, the CDR3 is TGTGCCAGCAGTGAAATACCGAGGGAGACCCAGTACTTC. It specifies CASSEIPRETQYF. The V gene is TRBV2, the J gene TRBJ2-5; no clear D gene. Germline V lookup: CDR1 SNHLY, CDR2 FYNNEI. Trimming removed 2 bases at V and 5 bases at J, with 9 bases between. The CDR3 sequence is 13 residues long.

The chain carries TRBV11-2 and TRBJ1-5; no clear D gene. Deletions cut 2 bases from V and 4 bases from J, with 12 bases between. Germline V gene data show CDR1 as SGHAT and CDR2 as FQNNGV. The CDR3 sequence is 15 residues long. In nucleotides, the CDR3 is TGTGCCAGCAGCTTACGGGGAACGGGGAATCAGCCCCAGCATTTT. This encodes CASSLRGTGNQPQHF.

The chain uses TRBV4-1 and TRBJ1-2; 7 nucleotides match TRBD1. The CDR3 has 15 residues. Per germline, CDR1 MGHRA and CDR2 YSYEKL. V gave up 6 bases and J gave up 4 bases; unmatched junction bases: 11. The CDR3 protein is CASRSVVRGTYGYTF. The DNA of the CDR3 is TGCGCCAGCAGAAGTGTCGTCAGGGGGACCTATGGCTACACCTTC.

This clone was detected a few times. The chain links TRBV19 to TRBJ2-7; D is ambiguous. The germline CDR1 and CDR2 sequences are LNHDA and SQIVND (reference sequence). Between the trimmed V and J ends, which lost 2 bases and 2 bases, there was a span of 13 bases. This CDR3 has 15 amino acids. CDR3 nucleotide sequence: TGTGCCAGTAGTATACGTCTGGGCCGGACCTACGAGCAGTACTTC. It is translated as CASSIRLGRTYEQYF.

The chain combines TRBV7-9 with TRBJ2-4, with 9 bases aligning to TRBD1. CDR1 and CDR2 (germline): SEHNR, FQNEAQ (reference sequence). V trimming: 2 bases; J trimming: 6 bases; junction bases outside the gene matches: 8. The CDR3 loop spans 16 amino acids. The CDR3 DNA reads as TGTGCCAGCAGCTTACTGGGACAGGGAGGAGGAAACATTCAGTACTTC. Translating gives CASSLLGQGGGNIQYF.

V gene TRBV19 combines with J gene TRBJ2-3; D not certain. CDR3 size: 14 residues. V shed 9 bases and J shed 0 bases, with 13 bases lying between them. In germline, CDR1 is LNHDA, CDR2 SQIVND (reference sequence). The CDR3 DNA sequence: TGTGCCAGCCACCCAAGAGCTAGCACAGATACGCAGTATTTT. This encodes CASHPRASTDTQYF.

This chain uses TRBV19 with TRBJ1-2; 7 positions agree with TRBD1. The CDR3 contains 12 residues. V gave up 7 bases and J gave up 8 bases; unmatched junction bases: 7. CDR1 LNHDA and CDR2 SQIVND come from the germline V gene (reference sequence). The CDR3 DNA reads TGTGCCAGTAACGACAGGGAAGAAGGCTACACCTTC. Amino acids: CASNDREEGYTF.

This clone was counted once. This chain connects TRBV5-6 to TRBJ2-1; TRBD1 aligns across 7 bases. The CDR3 spans 15 residues. In germline, CDR1 is SGHDT, CDR2 YYEEEE. V was pared by 0 bases and J by 7 bases, with 7 bases of the junction left unmatched. CDR3 in amino acids: CASSLATGARNEQFF. In DNA form, the CDR3 reads TGTGCCAGCAGCTTGGCAACAGGGGCTAGGAATGAGCAGTTCTTC.

This chain connects TRBV6-6 to TRBJ2-1; D call uncertain. This CDR3 has 15 amino acids. Germline V gene data show CDR1 as MNHNY and CDR2 as SVGAGI (reference sequence). Trimming removed 2 bases at V and 12 bases at J, with 20 bases between. The CDR3 sequence is CASSYPVRGVVWQFF. The CDR3 nucleotides read TGTGCCAGCAGTTACCCAGTCCGAGGTGTAGTATGGCAGTTCTTC.

The chain carries TRBV4-2 and TRBJ2-1; TRBD2 aligns across 12 bases. This CDR3 is built from 17 residues. The germline CDR1 and CDR2 sequences are LGHNA and YNFKEQ. The junction had 12 bases not matched to a gene; V was cut back by 5 bases and J by 7 bases. In DNA form, the CDR3 reads TGTGCCAGCAGCTCACCCTCCGGGACTAGCGGGTCAAATGAGCAGTTCTTC. It translates to CASSSPSGTSGSNEQFF.

This clone was seen a few times. This chain links TRBV7-9 with TRBJ2-1, with D tentatively TRBD2 (6 bases). This CDR3 has 15 amino acids. V was cut by 2 bases and J by 14 bases, with 22 bases left in between. CDR1 is SEHNR and CDR2 is FQNEAQ in the germline V gene (reference sequence). DNA of the CDR3: TGTGCCAGCAGCTTATCTGGGGGATTCCCCAGGAGGGAGTTCTTC. Translating gives CASSLSGGFPRREFF.

J is TRBJ2-6 and V is TRBV5-1, with a weak D call TRBD2 (5 bases). With 8 bases removed from V and 2 bases from J, the gap between germline ends came to 11 bases. The CDR3 has 14 residues. Germline CDR1 SGHRS, CDR2 YFSETQ. DNA for the CDR3: TGCGCCAGTATCAGCGGTCCTGGGGCCAACGTCCTGACTTTC. Its protein is CASISGPGANVLTF. Supplemented by reference TRBV5-1 and TRBJ2-6, the full variable domain reads KAGVTQTPRYLIKTRGQQVTLSCSPISGHRSVSWYQQTPGQGLQFLFEYFSETQRNKGNFPGRFSGRQFSNSRSEMNVSTLELGDSALYLCASISGPGANVLTFGAGSRLTVL.

This sequence joins TRBV13 and TRBJ1-1, with TRBD1 matching over 10 bases. The CDR3 has 14 amino acids. The germline V gene has CDR1 PRHDT and CDR2 FYEKMQ (reference sequence). Trimming took 5 bases from V and 4 from J; bases not matched to a gene: 4. The CDR3 DNA is TGTGCCAGCAGCGAGGGACAGGGGAGCACTGAAGCTTTCTTT. Translation gives CASSEGQGSTEAFF. Supplemented by reference TRBV13 and TRBJ1-1, the full variable domain reads AAGVIQSPRHLIKEKRETATLKCYPIPRHDTVYWYQQGPGQDPQFLISFYEKMQSDKGSIPDRFSAQQFSDYHSELNMSSLELGDSALYFCASSEGQGSTEAFFGQGTRLTVV.

This clone was detected once. V usage is TRBV7-5 and J usage is TRBJ2-7; TRBD2, as called in the table, went unchecked against the DNA. TRBV7-5 is described as a pseudogene. This CDR3 has 16 residues. CDR3 sequence reads: CARRRRGAGRIYEQYF. CDR3 sequence (DNA): TGTGCCAGACGCCGGCGGGGGGCCGGTCGGATTTACGAGCAGTACTTC.

This sequence joins TRBV5-1 and TRBJ2-5, with a tentative D call TRBD1 (6 bases). This CDR3 has 13 amino acids. Deletions cut 1 base from V and 5 bases from J, with 9 bases between. CDR1 is SGHRS, CDR2 YFSETQ, per germline. The CDR3 sequence is CASSLTGSETQYF. In DNA form, the CDR3 reads TGCGCCAGCAGCTTGACAGGGTCGGAGACCCAGTACTTC.

The chain has TRBV7-6 and TRBJ1-1; 10 bases align to TRBD1. This CDR3 has 17 amino acids. Germline V gene sequence: CDR1 SGHVS, CDR2 FNYEAQ. The junction had 12 bases not matched to a gene; V was cut back by 5 bases and J by 3 bases. The CDR3 loop reads CASSRKPTGTGDTEAFF. The CDR3 nucleotides are TGTGCCAGCAGCCGTAAACCAACCGGGACAGGGGACACTGAAGCTTTCTTT.

The gene calls are TRBV27 and TRBJ1-2; no reliable D call. The length of the CDR3 is 14 residues. The V gene lost 0 bases and the J gene lost 5 bases, with 10 bases spanning the gap. Germline CDR1 and CDR2: MNHEY and SMNVEV (reference sequence). CDR3 in amino acids: CASSLSIGGYGYTF. CDR3 nucleotide sequence: TGTGCCAGCAGTTTATCGATCGGAGGTTATGGCTACACCTTC.

The chain couples TRBV7-9 to TRBJ2-7; unclear D gene. Germline CDR1 SEHNR, CDR2 FQNEAQ (reference sequence). The CDR3 consists of 13 residues. V dropped 3 bases and J dropped 0 bases, with 6 bases sitting between them. The CDR3 DNA follows: TGTGCCAGCAGCTTTGGGCACTCCTACGAGCAGTACTTC. This encodes CASSFGHSYEQYF. Full variable domain (missing parts from reference TRBV7-9 and TRBJ2-7): DTGVSQNPRHKITKRGQNVTFRCDPISEHNRLYWYRQTLGQGPEFLTYFQNEAQLEKSRLLSDRFSAERPKGSFSTLEIQRTEQGDSAMYLCASSFGHSYEQYFGPGTRLTVT.

This clone has just one count. The CDR3 bases are TGTGCCAGTAGTATAGACAGGGATGAAGCTTTCTTT. As protein: CASSIDRDEAFF. V and J are TRBV19 and TRBJ1-1, with D possibly matching TRBD1 (5 bases). The CDR3 consists of 12 residues. From germline, CDR1 is LNHDA and CDR2 SQIVND (reference sequence). The V gene lost 0 bases and the J gene lost 7 bases, with 6 bases spanning the gap.

The chain links TRBV2 to TRBJ1-6, with TRBD1 matching over 11 bases. Germline values: CDR1 SNHLY, CDR2 FYNNEI. CDR3 length equals 16 residues. After removal of 6 bases from V and 6 bases from J, the junction contained 7 bases not matched to a gene. The CDR3 DNA sequence: TGTGCCAGCAGACCGGACAGGGGGCTTCTTAATTCACCCCTCCACTTT. Its protein is CASRPDRGLLNSPLHF.

This rearrangement joins TRBV27 to TRBJ1-6; 7 nucleotides match TRBD1. V was clipped by 2 bases and J by 8 bases; unmatched bases: 6. Germline-derived CDR1 and CDR2 are MNHEY and SMNVEV (reference sequence). The CDR3 covers 15 residues. For the CDR3, the DNA is TGTGCCAGCAGTTTAGAGGGACAGCATGATTCACCCCTCCACTTT. Protein sequence: CASSLEGQHDSPLHF.

This clone was seen only a few times. The CDR3: CASSSKPPGGTYNQPQHF. The CDR3 DNA reads TGTGCCAGCAGTTCGAAACCGCCCGGTGGGACTTATAATCAGCCCCAGCATTTT. The J gene is TRBJ1-5, the V gene TRBV27, with D possibly matching TRBD1 (5 bases). CDR3 length: 18 residues. Trimming removed 4 bases at V and 4 bases at J, with 23 bases between. Germline CDR1 and CDR2: MNHEY and SMNVEV (reference sequence).

This rearrangement joins TRBV25-1 to TRBJ1-1, with TRBD1 matching over 7 bases. The length of the CDR3 is 11 residues. The germline gives CDR1 MGHDK, CDR2 SYGVNS. Losses at the gene ends were 9 bases for V and 7 bases for J; bases not matched to a gene: 5. In nucleotides, the CDR3 is TGTGCCAGTCATCAGGGGGTTGAAGCTTTCTTT. This gives the protein CASHQGVEAFF. The full variable domain, rest sourced from reference TRBV25-1 and TRBJ1-1, is EADIYQTPRYLVIGTGKKITLECSQTMGHDKMYWYQQDPGMELHLIHYSYGVNSTEKGDLSSESTVSRIRTEHFPLTLESARPSHTSQYLCASHQGVEAFFGQGTRLTVV.

This chain links TRBV7-3 with TRBJ2-2; the D gene is possibly TRBD1 (6 bases). The germline CDR1 and CDR2 sequences are SGHTA and FQGTGA. Between the trimmed V and J ends, which lost 8 bases and 0 bases, there was a span of 10 bases. This CDR3 is built from 14 residues. The DNA for the CDR3 is TGTGCCAGCGCAGGACAGCCGAACACCGGGGAGCTGTTTTTT. It translates to CASAGQPNTGELFF.

About this clone: The identical CDR3 is also encoded by other nucleotide sequences in the sample. DNA of the CDR3: TGCGCCAGCAGCTTGACAGGGGTCACTGAAGCTTTCTTT. Its protein is CASSLTGVTEAFF. This chain uses TRBV5-1 with TRBJ1-1; 7 nucleotides agree with TRBD1. The V segment lost 1 base and the J segment 4 bases; nucleotides outside the gene matches: 1. CDR3 length equals 13 residues. The V gene's germline CDR1 is SGHRS and CDR2 YFSETQ.

This clone was recorded only once. V usage is TRBV19 and J usage is TRBJ1-2; perhaps TRBD1 as D (6 bases). Per germline, CDR1 LNHDA and CDR2 SQIVND (reference sequence). This CDR3 comprises 14 residues. The ends were cut back, 6 bases at V and 4 bases at J, with 15 bases in the middle. The CDR3 nucleotides read TGTGCCAGTAGCCGAGGACAGCAGCTCTATGGCTACACCTTC. Amino acid sequence: CASSRGQQLYGYTF.

This chain connects TRBV7-6 to TRBJ2-1; 8 bases agree with TRBD2. The CDR3 consists of 18 residues. The germline CDR1 and CDR2 sequences are SGHVS and FNYEAQ. The ends lost 0 bases at V and 0 bases at J; junction bases unmatched: 7. CDR3 coding DNA: TGTGCCAGCAGCTTAGCGCTGGGTAGCGGGGACTCCTACAATGAGCAGTTCTTC. Its translation is CASSLALGSGDSYNEQFF.